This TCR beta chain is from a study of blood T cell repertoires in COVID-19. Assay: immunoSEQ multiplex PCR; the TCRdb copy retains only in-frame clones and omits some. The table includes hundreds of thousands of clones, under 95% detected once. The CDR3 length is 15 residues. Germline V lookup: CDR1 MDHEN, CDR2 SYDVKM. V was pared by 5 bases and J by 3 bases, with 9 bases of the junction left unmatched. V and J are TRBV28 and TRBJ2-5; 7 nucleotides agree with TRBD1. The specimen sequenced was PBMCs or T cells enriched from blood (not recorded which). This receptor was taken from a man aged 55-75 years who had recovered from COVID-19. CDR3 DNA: TGTGCCAGCAGTCCTACCGGGACAGCGAAAGAGACCCAGTACTTC. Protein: CASSPTGTAKETQYF.